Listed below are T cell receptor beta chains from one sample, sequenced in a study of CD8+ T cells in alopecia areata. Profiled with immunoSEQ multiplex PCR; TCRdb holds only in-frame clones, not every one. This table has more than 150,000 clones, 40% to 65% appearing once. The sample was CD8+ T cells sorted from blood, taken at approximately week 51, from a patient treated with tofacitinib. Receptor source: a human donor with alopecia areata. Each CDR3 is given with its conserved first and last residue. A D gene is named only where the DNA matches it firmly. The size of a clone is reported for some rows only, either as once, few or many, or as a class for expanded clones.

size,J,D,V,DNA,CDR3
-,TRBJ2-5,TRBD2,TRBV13,TGTGCCAGCACCACCCGGGGACTAGTGGCAGAAGAGACCCAGTACTTC,CASTTRGLVAEETQYF
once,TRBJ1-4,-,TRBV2,TGTGCCAGCGGGACACCTCTCCGGGGAACTAATGAAAAACTGTTTTTT,CASGTPLRGTNEKLFF
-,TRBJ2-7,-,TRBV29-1,TGCAGCGCGAGGCACAGGGTACACGACTACGAGCAGTACTTC,CSARHRVHDYEQYF
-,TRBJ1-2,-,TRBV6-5,TGTGCCAGCAGTTACGAACAGCACTATGGCTACACCTTC,CASSYEQHYGYTF
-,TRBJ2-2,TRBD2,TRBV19,TGTGCCAGTAGTACCCCGGGGGGGACCGGGGAGCTGTTTTTT,CASSTPGGTGELFF
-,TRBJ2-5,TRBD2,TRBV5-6,TGTGCCAGCAGCCTCGCGGGACTAGCGCATCCGGAGACCCAGTACTTC,CASSLAGLAHPETQYF
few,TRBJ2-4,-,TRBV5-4,TGTGCCAGCAGCCCGGCTCTGGACAATAGCATTCAGTACTTC,CASSPALDNSIQYF
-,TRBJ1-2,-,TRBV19,TGTGCCAGTAGTATAACCCTGGTACTGGGGAATGGCTACACCTTC,CASSITLVLGNGYTF
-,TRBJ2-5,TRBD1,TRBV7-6,TGTGCCAGCAGCTTAGAGACAGGGCTTGAGACCCAGTACTTC,CASSLETGLETQYF
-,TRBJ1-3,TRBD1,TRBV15,TGTGCCACCAGCAGAGGACAGGGGCCCGACTCTGGAAACACCATATATTTT,CATSRGQGPDSGNTIYF
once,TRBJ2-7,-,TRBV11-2,TGTGCCAGCAGAAACCCGACAGATTCTTACTACGAGCAGTACTTC,CASRNPTDSYYEQYF
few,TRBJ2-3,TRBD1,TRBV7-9,TGTGCCAGCAGCTTAGTGAGCACAGGGGCGACGCAGTATTTT,CASSLVSTGATQYF
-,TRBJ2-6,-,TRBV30,TGTGCCTGGAGTGTATCCAGAACCTCCCTCTCTGGGGCCAACGTCCTGACTTTC,CAWSVSRTSLSGANVLTF
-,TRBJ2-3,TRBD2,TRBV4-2,TGTGCCAGCAGCCCGGGAGGGGATACGCAGTATTTT,CASSPGGDTQYF
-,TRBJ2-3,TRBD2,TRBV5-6,TGTGCCAGCAGCTTCTCCACTAGCGGGGGCCATACGCAGTATTTT,CASSFSTSGGHTQYF
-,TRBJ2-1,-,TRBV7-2,TGTGCCAGCAGCTTAGCGGGAGCCAATGAGCAGTTCTTC,CASSLAGANEQFF
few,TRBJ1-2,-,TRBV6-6,TGTGCCAGCAGTTACCCAAAGACAGGATCGGAGGGCTACACCTTC,CASSYPKTGSEGYTF
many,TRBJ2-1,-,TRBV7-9,TGTGCCAGCAGCTTAGAACCCCACAATGAGCAGTTCTTC,CASSLEPHNEQFF
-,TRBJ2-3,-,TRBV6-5,TGTGCCAGCAGTTACAGGGGTACAGATACGCAGTATTTT,CASSYRGTDTQYF
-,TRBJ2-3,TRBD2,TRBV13,TGTGCCAGCAGCCATCTCGGGGGGGGCACAGATACGCAGTATTTT,CASSHLGGGTDTQYF
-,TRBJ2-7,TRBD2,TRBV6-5,TGTGCCAGCAGCCTAGCGGGGATCAGCTCCTACGAGCAGTACTTC,CASSLAGISSYEQYF
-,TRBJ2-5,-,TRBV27,TGTGCCAGCAGTAAGACGGACAAGGGCAGGGGCTACCAAGAGACCCAGTACTTC,CASSKTDKGRGYQETQYF
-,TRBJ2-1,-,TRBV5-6,TGTGCCAGCAGCTGGACTGGGGACACCGAGCAGTTCTTC,CASSWTGDTEQFF
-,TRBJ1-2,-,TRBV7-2,TGTGCCAGCAGCTTAGGGGACCGGGCTAACTATGGCTACACCTTC,CASSLGDRANYGYTF
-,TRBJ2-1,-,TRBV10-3,TGTGCCATCAGCCAGACGCAGAGCTCCTACAATGAGCAGTTCTTC,CAISQTQSSYNEQFF
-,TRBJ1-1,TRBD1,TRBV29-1,TGCAGCGAGACAGGGGAGAACACTGAAGCTTTCTTT,CSETGENTEAFF
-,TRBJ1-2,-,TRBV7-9,TGCGCCAGCAGCCACCAAGGCGGGGGCTATGGCTACACCTTC,CASSHQGGGYGYTF
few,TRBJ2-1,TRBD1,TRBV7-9,TGTGCCGCCGCGGGACAGGGGTCCTACAATGAGCAGTTCTTC,CAAAGQGSYNEQFF
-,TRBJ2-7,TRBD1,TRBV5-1,TGCGCCAGCAGCTTTAACAGGGGGCTAGGTTACGAGCAGTACTTC,CASSFNRGLGYEQYF
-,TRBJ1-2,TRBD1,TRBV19,TGTGCCAGTAGCCCCGACAGGGTTGTTGGCTACACCTTC,CASSPDRVVGYTF
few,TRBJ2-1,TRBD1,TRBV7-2,TGTGCCAGCAGCCCCGGACAGGGGTACAATGAGCAGTTCTTC,CASSPGQGYNEQFF
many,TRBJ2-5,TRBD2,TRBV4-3,TGCGCCAGCAGCCAAGAGCGGGGGGGCCAAGAGACCCAGTACTTC,CASSQERGGQETQYF
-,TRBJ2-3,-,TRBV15,TGTGCCACCAGCAGAACGGACTTAGTGCCAGATACGCAGTATTTT,CATSRTDLVPDTQYF
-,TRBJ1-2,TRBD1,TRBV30,TGTGCCTGGAGTGTACAGACAGGGGGAAGCTATGGCTACACCTTC,CAWSVQTGGSYGYTF
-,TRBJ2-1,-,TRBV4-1,TGCGCCAGCAGCGGAACGCGGGGTGAGCAGTTCTTC,CASSGTRGEQFF
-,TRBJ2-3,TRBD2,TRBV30,TGTGCCTGGGGGGCTAGCGGAAAGAGCACAGATACGCAGTATTTT,CAWGASGKSTDTQYF
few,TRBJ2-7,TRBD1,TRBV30,TGTGCCTGGAGCCCAGGACAGGGGGTTGTCGAGCAGTACTTC,CAWSPGQGVVEQYF
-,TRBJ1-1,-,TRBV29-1,TGCAGCGTAGTGGATCAACAGGGCAGCACTGAAGCTTTCTTT,CSVVDQQGSTEAFF
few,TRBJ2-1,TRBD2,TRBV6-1,TGTGCCAGCAGGGGCGAGGGACTAGGCACGAATGAGCAGTTCTTC,CASRGEGLGTNEQFF
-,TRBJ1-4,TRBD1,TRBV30,TGTGCCTGGAGGGGACCGGGACAGGGAAGGCCTAATGAAAAACTGTTTTTT,CAWRGPGQGRPNEKLFF
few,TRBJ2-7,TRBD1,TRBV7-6,TGTGCCAGCAGCTTAGGGACAGGGGCTAATCCTCTCTACGAGCAGTACTTC,CASSLGTGANPLYEQYF
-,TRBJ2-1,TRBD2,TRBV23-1,TGCGCCAGCAGTCGAAGACTAGCGGGGGACTACAATGAGCAGTTCTTC,CASSRRLAGDYNEQFF
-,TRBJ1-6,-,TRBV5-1,TGCGCCAGCAGCGGGAGCGCACGGGGGCGACGCATGAATTCACCCCTCCACTTT,CASSGSARGRRMNSPLHF
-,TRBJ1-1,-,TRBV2,TGTGCCAGCAGTGAAGCCAGTCACACTGAAGCTTTCTTT,CASSEASHTEAFF
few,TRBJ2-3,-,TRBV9,TGTGCCAGCAGCGTAGTTCAGAGCACAGATACGCAGTATTTT,CASSVVQSTDTQYF
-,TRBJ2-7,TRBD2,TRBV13,TGTGCCAGCAGCTCCTGGACTAGCGGGGGTCGGGACGAGCAGTACTTC,CASSSWTSGGRDEQYF
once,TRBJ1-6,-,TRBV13,TGTGCCAGCAGCTTAGAGGTGACAGACGGTGGTTCACCCCTCCACTTT,CASSLEVTDGGSPLHF
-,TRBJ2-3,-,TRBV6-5,TGTGCCAGCACCCCTGGGGACTGGCTCGGTACGCAGTATTTT,CASTPGDWLGTQYF
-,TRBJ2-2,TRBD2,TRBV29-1,TGTAGCGGGGACCCGGGCACCGGGGAGCTGTTTTTT,CSGDPGTGELFF
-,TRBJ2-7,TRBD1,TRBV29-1,TGCAGCGTTGGGGATCCCGGGACAGGGGGTTACGAGCAGTACTTC,CSVGDPGTGGYEQYF
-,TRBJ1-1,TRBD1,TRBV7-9,TGTGCCAGCAGCCCAGGGGGCGGCACTGAAGCTTTCTTT,CASSPGGGTEAFF
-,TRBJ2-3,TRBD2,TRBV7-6,TGTGCCAGCAGCCGCGGACTAGCGGGGGTTCGGGGCACAGATACGCAGTATTTT,CASSRGLAGVRGTDTQYF
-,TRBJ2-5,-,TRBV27,TGTGCCAGCAGTTTATATCAGGGGCAGCAAGAGACCCAGTACTTC,CASSLYQGQQETQYF
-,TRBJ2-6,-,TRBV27,TGTGCCAGCAGTTTACTCTCTGGGGCCAACGTCCTGACTTTC,CASSLLSGANVLTF